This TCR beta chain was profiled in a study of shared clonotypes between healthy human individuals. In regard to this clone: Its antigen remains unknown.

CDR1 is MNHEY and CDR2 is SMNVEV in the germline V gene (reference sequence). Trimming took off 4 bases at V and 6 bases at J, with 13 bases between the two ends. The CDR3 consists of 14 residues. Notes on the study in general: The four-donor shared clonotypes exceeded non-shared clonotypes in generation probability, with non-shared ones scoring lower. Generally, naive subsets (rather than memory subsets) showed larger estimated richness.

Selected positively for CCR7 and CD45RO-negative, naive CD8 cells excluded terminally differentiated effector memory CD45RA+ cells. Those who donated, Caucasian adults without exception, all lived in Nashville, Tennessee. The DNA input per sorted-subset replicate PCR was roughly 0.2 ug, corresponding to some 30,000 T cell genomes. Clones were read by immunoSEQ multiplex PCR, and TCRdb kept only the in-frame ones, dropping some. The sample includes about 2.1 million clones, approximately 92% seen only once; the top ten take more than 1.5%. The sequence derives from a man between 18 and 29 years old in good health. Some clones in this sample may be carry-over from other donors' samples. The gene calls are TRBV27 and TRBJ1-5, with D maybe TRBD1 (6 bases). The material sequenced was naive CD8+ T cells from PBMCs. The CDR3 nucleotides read TGTGCCAGCAGTTACAGGGCTCTAGGTCAGCCCCAGCATTTT. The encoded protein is CASSYRALGQPQHF.